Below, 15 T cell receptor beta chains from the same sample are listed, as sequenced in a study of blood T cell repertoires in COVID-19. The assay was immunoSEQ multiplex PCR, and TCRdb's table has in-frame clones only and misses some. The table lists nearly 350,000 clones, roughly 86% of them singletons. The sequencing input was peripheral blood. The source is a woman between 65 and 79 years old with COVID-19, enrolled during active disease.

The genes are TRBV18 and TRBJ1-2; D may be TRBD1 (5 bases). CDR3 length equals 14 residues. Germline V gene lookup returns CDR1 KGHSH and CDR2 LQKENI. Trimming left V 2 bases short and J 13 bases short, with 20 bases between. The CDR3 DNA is TGTGCCAGCTCACCATCGGAAGGACACGGGTCGATCACCTTC. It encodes CASSPSEGHGSITF.

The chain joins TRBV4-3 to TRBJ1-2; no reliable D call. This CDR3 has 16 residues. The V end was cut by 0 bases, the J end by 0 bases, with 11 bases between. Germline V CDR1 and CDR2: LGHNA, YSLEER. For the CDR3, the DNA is TGCGCCAGCAGCCAAGAGGCGAACAGTGCTAACTATGGCTACACCTTC. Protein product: CASSQEANSANYGYTF.

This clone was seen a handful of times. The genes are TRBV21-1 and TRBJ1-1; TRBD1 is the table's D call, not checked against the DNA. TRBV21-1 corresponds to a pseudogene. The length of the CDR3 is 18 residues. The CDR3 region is CASSKAMGHLKMNTEAFF. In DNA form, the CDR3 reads TGTGCCAGCAGCAAAGCCATGGGACACCTTAAGATGAACACTGAAGCTTTCTTT.

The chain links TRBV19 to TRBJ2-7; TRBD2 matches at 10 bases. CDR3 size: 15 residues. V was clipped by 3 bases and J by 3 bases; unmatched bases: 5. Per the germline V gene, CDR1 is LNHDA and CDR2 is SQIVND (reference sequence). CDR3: CASSIGSSGGYEQYF. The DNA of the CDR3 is TGTGCCAGTAGTATTGGTTCTAGCGGGGGCTACGAGCAGTACTTC. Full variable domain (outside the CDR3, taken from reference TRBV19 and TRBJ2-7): DGGITQSPKYLFRKEGQNVTLSCEQNLNHDAMYWYRQDPGQGLRLIYYSQIVNDFQKGDIAEGYSVSREKKESFPLTVTSAQKNPTAFYLCASSIGSSGGYEQYFGPGTRLTVT.

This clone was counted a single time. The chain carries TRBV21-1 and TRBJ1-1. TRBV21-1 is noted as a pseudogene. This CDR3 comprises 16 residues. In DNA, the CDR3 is TGTGCCAGCAGCAAAGGTGGAGGGGGGGTGAGGACTGAAGCTTTCTTT. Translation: CASSKGGGGVRTEAFF.

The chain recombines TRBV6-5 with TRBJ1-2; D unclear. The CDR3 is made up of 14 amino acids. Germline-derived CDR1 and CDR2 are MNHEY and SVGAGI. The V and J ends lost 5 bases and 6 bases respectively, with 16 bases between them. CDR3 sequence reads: CASSQSLGRHGYTF. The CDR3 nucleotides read TGTGCCAGCAGTCAGTCGCTAGGGAGGCATGGCTACACCTTC.

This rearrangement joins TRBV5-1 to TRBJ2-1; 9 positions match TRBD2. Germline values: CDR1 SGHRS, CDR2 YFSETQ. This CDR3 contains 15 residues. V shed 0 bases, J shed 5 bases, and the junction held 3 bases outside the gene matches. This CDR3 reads CASSLVSGGDNEQFF. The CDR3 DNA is TGCGCCAGCAGCTTGGTTAGCGGGGGTGACAATGAGCAGTTCTTC.

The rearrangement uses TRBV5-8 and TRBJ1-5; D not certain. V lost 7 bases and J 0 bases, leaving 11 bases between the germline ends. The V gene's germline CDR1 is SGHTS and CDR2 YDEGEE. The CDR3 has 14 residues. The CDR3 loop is CASRRIYSNQPQHF. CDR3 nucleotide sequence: TGTGCCAGCCGGCGGATCTATAGCAATCAGCCCCAGCATTTT.

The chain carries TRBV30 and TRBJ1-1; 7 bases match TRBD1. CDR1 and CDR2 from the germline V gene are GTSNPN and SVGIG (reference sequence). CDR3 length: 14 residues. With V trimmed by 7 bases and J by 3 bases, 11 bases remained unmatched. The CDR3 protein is CAYRTGAWDTEAFF. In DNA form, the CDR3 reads TGTGCCTATCGGACAGGTGCATGGGACACTGAAGCTTTCTTT. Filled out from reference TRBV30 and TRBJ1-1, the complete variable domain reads SQTIHQWPATLVQPVGSPLSLECTVEGTSNPNLYWYRQAAGRGLQLLFYSVGIGQISSEVPQNLSASRPQDRQFILSSKKLLLSDSGFYLCAYRTGAWDTEAFFGQGTRLTVV.

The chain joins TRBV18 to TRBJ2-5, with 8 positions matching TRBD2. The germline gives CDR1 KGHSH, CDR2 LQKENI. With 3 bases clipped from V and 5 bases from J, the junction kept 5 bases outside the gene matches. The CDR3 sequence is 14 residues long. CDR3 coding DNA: TGTGCCAGCTCACCCGGACTAGCTCGGGAGACCCAGTACTTC. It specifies CASSPGLARETQYF.

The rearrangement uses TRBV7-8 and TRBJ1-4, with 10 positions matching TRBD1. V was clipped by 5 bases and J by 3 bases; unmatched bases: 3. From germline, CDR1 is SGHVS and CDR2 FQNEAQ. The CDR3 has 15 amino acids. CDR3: CASSRTGGPNEKLFF. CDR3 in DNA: TGTGCCAGCAGCAGGACAGGGGGGCCTAATGAAAAACTGTTTTTT. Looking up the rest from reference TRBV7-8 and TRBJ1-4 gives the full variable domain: GAGVSQSPRYKVAKRGQDVALRCDPISGHVSLFWYQQALGQGPEFLTYFQNEAQLDKSGLPSDRFFAERPEGSVSTLKIQRTQQEDSAVYLCASSRTGGPNEKLFFGSGTQLSVL.

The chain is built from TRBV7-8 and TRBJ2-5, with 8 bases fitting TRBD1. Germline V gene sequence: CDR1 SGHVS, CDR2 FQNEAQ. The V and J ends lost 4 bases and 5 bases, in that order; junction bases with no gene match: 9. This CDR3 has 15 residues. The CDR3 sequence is CASSSAGQGEETQYF. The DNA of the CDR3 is TGTGCCAGCAGCTCTGCCGGACAGGGCGAGGAGACCCAGTACTTC.

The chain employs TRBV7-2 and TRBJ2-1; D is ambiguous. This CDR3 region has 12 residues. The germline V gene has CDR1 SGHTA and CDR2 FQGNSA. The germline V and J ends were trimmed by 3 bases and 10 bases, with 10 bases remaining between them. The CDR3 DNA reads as TGTGCCAGCAGCTTGCGAGCGAGGGAGCAGTTCTTC. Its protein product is CASSLRAREQFF.

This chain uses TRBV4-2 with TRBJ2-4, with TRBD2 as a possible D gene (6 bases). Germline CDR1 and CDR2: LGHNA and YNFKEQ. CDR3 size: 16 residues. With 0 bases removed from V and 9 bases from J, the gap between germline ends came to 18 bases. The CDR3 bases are TGTGCCAGCAGCCAAGATCTGGGACTCCTGGACGCCATTCAGTACTTC. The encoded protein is CASSQDLGLLDAIQYF.

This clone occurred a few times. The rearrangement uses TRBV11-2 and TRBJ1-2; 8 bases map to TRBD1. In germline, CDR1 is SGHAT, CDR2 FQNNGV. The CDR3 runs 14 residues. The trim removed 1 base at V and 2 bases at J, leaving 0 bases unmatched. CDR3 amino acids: CASSLGQGNYGYTF. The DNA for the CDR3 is TGTGCCAGCAGCTTAGGACAGGGGAACTATGGCTACACCTTC.